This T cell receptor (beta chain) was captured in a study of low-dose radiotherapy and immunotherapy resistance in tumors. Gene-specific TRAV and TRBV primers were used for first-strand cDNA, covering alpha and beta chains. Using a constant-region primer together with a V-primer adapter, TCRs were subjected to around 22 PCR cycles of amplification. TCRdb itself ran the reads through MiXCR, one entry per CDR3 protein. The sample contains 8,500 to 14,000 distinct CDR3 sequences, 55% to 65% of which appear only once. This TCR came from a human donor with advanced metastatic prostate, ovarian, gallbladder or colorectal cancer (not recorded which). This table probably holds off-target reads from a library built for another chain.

In DNA form, the CDR3 reads TGTGCCAGCAGCTTGAGGATTTTGAACACTGAAGCTTTCTTT. As protein: CASSLRILNTEAFF. The J gene is TRBJ1-1, the V gene TRBV11-2; D is unresolved. The germline V gene has CDR1 SGHAT and CDR2 FQNNGV. Trimming left V 3 bases short and J 0 bases short, with 8 bases between. This CDR3 has 14 residues.